These 31 T cell receptor beta chains came from one sample sequenced in a study of cytomegalovirus exposure and HLA in healthy donors. Both 60 Vbeta primers and 13 Jbeta primers went into the PCR. The protocol was immunoSEQ multiplex PCR, while the TCRdb copy is restricted to in-frame clones and leaves out a portion. This sample has roughly 98,000 clones, with 65% to 85% found just once. Sequenced material: PBMCs. These TCRs come from a woman aged 70-85 years in good health and CMV-seropositive.

The chain couples TRBV19 to TRBJ1-5, with 8 bases matching TRBD1. V lost 7 bases, J lost 2 bases, and 7 bases stayed unmatched. The CDR3 has 15 residues. The germline CDR1 and CDR2 sequences are LNHDA and SQIVND (reference sequence). DNA of the CDR3: TGTGCCAGTACCTTCGGACAGGGTGGCAATCAGCCCCAGCATTTT. Its translation: CASTFGQGGNQPQHF. The variable domain in full, completed from reference TRBV19 and TRBJ1-5, reads DGGITQSPKYLFRKEGQNVTLSCEQNLNHDAMYWYRQDPGQGLRLIYYSQIVNDFQKGDIAEGYSVSREKKESFPLTVTSAQKNPTAFYLCASTFGQGGNQPQHFGDGTRLSIL.

This clone turned up a few times. This chain links TRBV14 with TRBJ2-3; D perhaps matches TRBD2 (5 bases). This CDR3 has 13 residues. Per germline, CDR1 SGHDN and CDR2 FVKESK. V was pared by 10 bases and J by 1 base, with 12 bases between. The CDR3 nucleotides are TGTGCCACCGCCCGAGGGCGCACAGATACGCAGTATTTT. Translated, it gives CATARGRTDTQYF.

This chain joins TRBV7-3 and TRBJ1-1, with 7 bases lining up with TRBD1. CDR1 and CDR2 from the germline V gene are SGHTA and FQGTGA. The J segment lost 3 bases and the V segment lost 6 bases, leaving 4 bases of the junction unmatched. The length of the CDR3 is 13 residues. In nucleotides, the CDR3 is TGTGCCAGCAGGCGCCAGGGGGACACTGAAGCTTTCTTT. Translation: CASRRQGDTEAFF. Full variable domain (outside the CDR3, taken from reference TRBV7-3 and TRBJ1-1): GAGVSQTPSNKVTEKGKYVELRCDPISGHTALYWYRQSLGQGPEFLIYFQGTGAADDSGLPNDRFFAVRPEGSVSTLKIQRTERGDSAVYLCASRRQGDTEAFFGQGTRLTVV.

With regard to this clone: At one end, the junction sequence differs from germline, possibly due to a read error. The chain has TRBV7-9 and TRBJ1-5; D ambiguous. From germline, CDR1 is SEHNR and CDR2 FQNEAQ (reference sequence). The CDR3 is 16 residues long. The chain's CDR3 is CSSSPMIAGFNQPQHF. In DNA form, the CDR3 reads TGTTCCAGCAGCCCCATGATAGCTGGATTCAATCAGCCCCAGCATTTT.

V and J are TRBV7-3 and TRBJ1-5; TRBD1 is a possible D gene (5 bases). The CDR3 has 17 amino acids. With 7 bases removed from V and 1 base from J, the gap between germline ends came to 20 bases. Germline V gene sequence: CDR1 SGHTA, CDR2 FQGTGA. The CDR3 spells CASNLIRGEGSNQPQHF. CDR3 nucleotide sequence: TGTGCCAGCAACTTGATTCGGGGGGAAGGAAGCAATCAGCCCCAGCATTTT.

The rearrangement joins TRBV5-4 to TRBJ2-3, with 9 nucleotides matching TRBD2. This CDR3 spans 14 amino acids. Germline V gene sequence: CDR1 SGHNT, CDR2 YYREEE (reference sequence). With V trimmed by 4 bases and J by 1 base, 1 base remained unmatched. Here the CDR3 reads CASSRTSGTDTQYF. In nucleotides, the CDR3 is TGTGCCAGCAGCCGGACTAGCGGCACAGATACGCAGTATTTT.

The rearrangement joins TRBV15 to TRBJ2-1; D may be TRBD2 (6 bases). Trimming took off 4 bases at V and 4 bases at J, with 17 bases between the two ends. CDR1 and CDR2 from the germline V gene are LNHNV and YYDKDF (reference sequence). This CDR3 has 16 residues. The CDR3 reads CATSITGTLPYNEQFF. The CDR3 DNA reads TGTGCCACCAGCATAACCGGGACTTTACCATACAATGAGCAGTTCTTC.

In this sample, this clone turned up a few times. The rearrangement links TRBV27 to TRBJ2-1; a possible D gene is TRBD2 (5 bases). Between the trimmed V and J ends, which lost 5 bases and 3 bases, there was a span of 11 bases. Germline assignment: CDR1 MNHEY and CDR2 SMNVEV (reference sequence). CDR3 length: 14 amino acids. DNA for the CDR3: TGTGCCAGCAGTCCCGGGATTGTCTACAATGAGCAGTTCTTC. It is translated as CASSPGIVYNEQFF.

The chain has TRBV6-5 and TRBJ1-1; D ambiguous. The CDR3 sequence is 13 residues long. V lost 8 bases to trimming and J lost 1 base, with 11 bases between them. CDR1 and CDR2 from the germline V gene are MNHEY and SVGAGI. CDR3 loop: CASSSKRNTEAFF. In nucleotides, the CDR3 is TGTGCCAGCTCATCAAAGAGGAACACTGAAGCTTTCTTT.

The gene calls are TRBV14 and TRBJ2-2; D might be TRBD2 (6 bases). Germline lookup yields CDR1 SGHDN and CDR2 FVKESK. CDR3 size: 18 residues. The ends were cut back, 0 bases at V and 5 bases at J, with 19 bases in the middle. CDR3 region: CASSQDLTGLRMTGELFF. DNA of the CDR3: TGTGCCAGCAGCCAAGATTTAACGGGACTGCGGATGACCGGGGAGCTGTTTTTT.

V is TRBV4-1 and J is TRBJ1-6; 7 nucleotides agree with TRBD1. The CDR3 has 15 residues. The junction had 12 bases not matched to a gene; V was cut back by 8 bases and J by 8 bases. The germline CDR1 and CDR2 sequences are MGHRA and YSYEKL. The CDR3 DNA reads as TGCGCCAGCGCAAACTCCGGGACAGAGGATTCACCCCTCCACTTT. Translated: CASANSGTEDSPLHF.

Only one count was recorded for this clone. This sequence joins TRBV7-3 and TRBJ2-7, with D possibly TRBD2 on 7 matching bases. Trimming took off 5 bases at V and 5 bases at J, with 16 bases between the two ends. Germline V CDR1 and CDR2: SGHTA, FQGTGA. CDR3 size: 14 residues. CDR3 bases: TGTGCCAGCAGCCAAGGGGGGGTACTTAACGAGCAGTACTTC. Its translation is CASSQGGVLNEQYF.

V is TRBV5-1 and J is TRBJ1-2; D possibly corresponds to TRBD1 (5 bases). This CDR3 is built from 14 residues. V was clipped by 0 bases and J by 6 bases, with 12 bases between them. The germline CDR1 and CDR2 sequences are SGHRS and YFSETQ. The DNA for the CDR3 is TGCGCCAGCAGCTTGGGGCACGACAGTGATGGCTACACCTTC. It specifies CASSLGHDSDGYTF.

J is TRBJ2-2 and V is TRBV28; 9 bases align to TRBD1. In germline, CDR1 is MDHEN, CDR2 SYDVKM. This CDR3 has 16 amino acids. The trim removed 4 bases at V and 7 bases at J, leaving 10 bases unmatched. For the CDR3, the DNA is TGTGCCAGCAGTTCACCGGGACAGGGCAGGGGCGGGGAGCTGTTTTTT. It specifies CASSSPGQGRGGELFF.

This clone was seen a few times. The CDR3 loop reads CASSRATGESEQYF. CDR3 DNA sequence: TGCGCCAGCAGCAGGGCGACAGGGGAGAGCGAGCAGTACTTC. The rearrangement uses TRBV4-3 and TRBJ2-7; 8 bases map to TRBD1. The V and J ends lost 5 bases and 6 bases, in that order; junction bases with no gene match: 9. This CDR3 spans 14 amino acids. Per germline, CDR1 LGHNA and CDR2 YSLEER.

The chain uses TRBV7-8 and TRBJ1-3; D is unclear. The CDR3 is 15 residues long. Trimming cost V 5 bases and J 3 bases, with 14 bases left between them. Looked up from germline, CDR1 is SGHVS and CDR2 is FQNEAQ. The chain's CDR3 is CASSTGNTVGNTIYF. Written as DNA, the CDR3 is TGTGCCAGCAGCACCGGGAACACCGTTGGAAACACCATATATTTT.

This sequence joins TRBV6-6 and TRBJ2-1; TRBD2 aligns across 13 bases. With V trimmed by 5 bases and J by 3 bases, 4 bases remained unmatched. The length of the CDR3 is 16 residues. Germline assignment: CDR1 MNHNY and CDR2 SVGAGI (reference sequence). CDR3 coding DNA: TGTGCCAGCAGTCCCACTAGCGGGAGGGTCTACAATGAGCAGTTCTTC. Its translation is CASSPTSGRVYNEQFF.

This clone was picked up a small number of times. The V and J genes are TRBV28 and TRBJ2-1, with unresolved D. In germline, CDR1 is MDHEN, CDR2 SYDVKM. V lost 1 base, J lost 7 bases, and 5 bases lay in between. This CDR3 has 12 residues. The CDR3 loop reads CASSLYQNEQFF. In DNA form, the CDR3 reads TGTGCCAGCAGTTTATACCAGAATGAGCAGTTCTTC.

This clone occurred once. This chain uses TRBV9 with TRBJ1-6; D unresolved. This CDR3 has 15 residues. Germline CDR1 SGDLS, CDR2 YYNGEE. Trimming shortened V by 0 bases and J by 10 bases, and 14 bases separated the two germline ends. The DNA of the CDR3 is TGTGCCAGCAGCGTAGAACCGGAGGGAGACTCACCCCTCCACTTT. It encodes CASSVEPEGDSPLHF.

V gene TRBV2 combines with J gene TRBJ2-1, with 7 bases matching TRBD2. The junction had 4 bases not matched to a gene; V was cut back by 1 base and J by 4 bases. The germline V gene encodes CDR1 SNHLY and CDR2 FYNNEI. The CDR3 is 15 residues long. The CDR3 nucleotides read TGTGCCAGCAGTGAAGGAGCGGGAACGTACAATGAGCAGTTCTTC. This sequence encodes CASSEGAGTYNEQFF. The full variable domain, in which reference TRBV2 and TRBJ2-1 provide the parts outside the CDR3, is EPEVTQTPSHQVTQMGQEVILRCVPISNHLYFYWYRQILGQKVEFLVSFYNNEISEKSEIFDDQFSVERPDGSNFTLKIRSTKLEDSAMYFCASSEGAGTYNEQFFGPGTRLTVL.

The chain uses TRBV7-3 and TRBJ2-2; 10 positions agree with TRBD1. The V segment lost 4 bases and the J segment 7 bases; nucleotides outside the gene matches: 12. The CDR3 covers 17 residues. Germline CDR1 is SGHTA and CDR2 is FQGTGA. This CDR3 reads CASSSGATGGRVGELFF. The CDR3 DNA reads TGTGCCAGCAGCTCCGGAGCGACAGGGGGCCGAGTCGGGGAGCTGTTTTTT. Complete variable domain (other parts from reference TRBV7-3 and TRBJ2-2): GAGVSQTPSNKVTEKGKYVELRCDPISGHTALYWYRQSLGQGPEFLIYFQGTGAADDSGLPNDRFFAVRPEGSVSTLKIQRTERGDSAVYLCASSSGATGGRVGELFFGEGSRLTVL.

This clone was detected only once. The CDR3 region has the DNA TGTGCCAGCACCGGGTCCCGCCATGAGCAGTTCTTC. The encoded protein is CASTGSRHEQFF. V and J are TRBV28 and TRBJ2-1; unclear D gene. This CDR3 is built from 12 residues. Germline V gene sequence: CDR1 MDHEN, CDR2 SYDVKM. Trimming shortened V by 7 bases and J by 8 bases, and 12 bases separated the two germline ends.

The chain is built from TRBV19 and TRBJ1-3, with 10 bases fitting TRBD1. Looked up from germline, CDR1 is LNHDA and CDR2 is SQIVND (reference sequence). J gave up 0 bases and V 5 bases, and 10 bases lay outside the gene matches. CDR3 length: 18 amino acids. In nucleotides, the CDR3 is TGTGCCAGTAGTGGTCGGGACAGGGGCTTCCTCTCTGGAAACACCATATATTTT. Its protein product is CASSGRDRGFLSGNTIYF.

The rearrangement uses TRBV7-8 and TRBJ2-7; weak D call: TRBD2 (7 bases). This CDR3 contains 16 residues. CDR1 SGHVS and CDR2 FQNEAQ come from the germline V gene. The V and J ends lost 5 bases and 4 bases respectively, with 21 bases between them. CDR3 protein: CASSLRGDKIGYEQYF. The CDR3 bases are TGTGCCAGCAGCCTACGGGGGGACAAGATCGGGTACGAGCAGTACTTC. Combining the CDR3 with reference TRBV7-8 and TRBJ2-7 gives the whole variable domain GAGVSQSPRYKVAKRGQDVALRCDPISGHVSLFWYQQALGQGPEFLTYFQNEAQLDKSGLPSDRFFAERPEGSVSTLKIQRTQQEDSAVYLCASSLRGDKIGYEQYFGPGTRLTVT.

The genes are TRBV5-1 and TRBJ2-7; 10 nucleotides agree with TRBD2. The V and J ends lost 4 bases and 3 bases, in that order; junction bases with no gene match: 7. This CDR3 contains 15 residues. The germline V gene has CDR1 SGHRS and CDR2 YFSETQ. CDR3 region: CASSLGGTSDYEQYF. CDR3 bases: TGCGCCAGCAGCCTCGGGGGGACTAGCGACTACGAGCAGTACTTC.

This clone was observed a few times. The CDR3 DNA reads as TGTGCCAGCAGCCCTGTGGGGGGCACTGAAGCTTTCTTT. Translated: CASSPVGGTEAFF. V and J are TRBV7-9 and TRBJ1-1; a possible D gene is TRBD1 (5 bases). CDR1 and CDR2 (germline): SEHNR, FQNEAQ (reference sequence). The CDR3 is made up of 13 amino acids. The germline V and J ends were trimmed by 5 bases and 4 bases, with 11 bases remaining between them.

This chain joins TRBV28 and TRBJ1-4; D possibly corresponds to TRBD1 (5 bases). Trimming removed 3 bases from V and 3 bases from J, with 8 bases in between. The CDR3 is made up of 14 amino acids. Germline assignment: CDR1 MDHEN and CDR2 SYDVKM. The CDR3 here is CASSLTVSNEKLFF. CDR3 coding DNA: TGTGCCAGCAGTTTGACAGTTTCTAATGAAAAACTGTTTTTT.

The chain carries TRBV4-3 and TRBJ2-7, with 14 bases fitting TRBD2. The CDR3 has 16 residues. Trimming removed 0 bases from V and 2 bases from J; junction bases left unmatched: 0. The germline gives CDR1 LGHNA, CDR2 YSLEER. The CDR3 nucleotides are TGCGCCAGCAGCCAAGAGACTAGCGGGGGGGCCTACGAGCAGTACTTC. Encoded protein: CASSQETSGGAYEQYF.

V and J are TRBV4-2 and TRBJ2-1; weak D call: TRBD1 (6 bases). The CDR3 runs 17 residues. The V end was cut by 1 base, the J end by 7 bases, with 20 bases between. CDR1 and CDR2 (germline): LGHNA, YNFKEQ. The DNA for the CDR3 is TGTGCCAGCAGCCAAGGTTTACAGGGTGGAGAATTTAATGAGCAGTTCTTC. Translated: CASSQGLQGGEFNEQFF.

The rearrangement links TRBV29-1 to TRBJ1-1, with 8 bases that match TRBD1. This CDR3 spans 15 amino acids. The germline V gene encodes CDR1 SQVTM and CDR2 ANQGSEA. The J segment lost 0 bases and the V segment lost 5 bases, leaving 8 bases of the junction unmatched. In DNA, the CDR3 is TGCAGCGTTTACCAGGGGGCTCTTATGAACACTGAAGCTTTCTTT. It is translated as CSVYQGALMNTEAFF.

The gene calls are TRBV5-1 and TRBJ2-5, with D possibly TRBD2 on 6 matching bases. V was shortened by 2 bases and J by 2 bases, with 13 bases between the two germline ends. Germline-derived CDR1 and CDR2 are SGHRS and YFSETQ. The CDR3 contains 15 residues. CDR3 loop: CASSFLARGQETQYF. The DNA for the CDR3 is TGCGCCAGCAGCTTCCTAGCGAGAGGGCAAGAGACCCAGTACTTC. Drawing the rest from reference TRBV5-1 and TRBJ2-5, the complete variable domain is KAGVTQTPRYLIKTRGQQVTLSCSPISGHRSVSWYQQTPGQGLQFLFEYFSETQRNKGNFPGRFSGRQFSNSRSEMNVSTLELGDSALYLCASSFLARGQETQYFGPGTRLLVL.